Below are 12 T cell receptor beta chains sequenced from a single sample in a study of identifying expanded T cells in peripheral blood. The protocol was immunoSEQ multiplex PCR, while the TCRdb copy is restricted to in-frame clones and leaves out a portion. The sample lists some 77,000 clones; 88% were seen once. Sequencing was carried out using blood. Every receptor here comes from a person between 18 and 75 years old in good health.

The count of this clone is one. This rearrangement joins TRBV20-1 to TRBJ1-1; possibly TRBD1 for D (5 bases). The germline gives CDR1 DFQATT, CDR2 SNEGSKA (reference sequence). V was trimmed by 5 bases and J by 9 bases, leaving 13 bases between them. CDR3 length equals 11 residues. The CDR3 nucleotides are TGCAGTGCTGGATTTCAGGGCCAAGCTTTCTTT. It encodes CSAGFQGQAFF.

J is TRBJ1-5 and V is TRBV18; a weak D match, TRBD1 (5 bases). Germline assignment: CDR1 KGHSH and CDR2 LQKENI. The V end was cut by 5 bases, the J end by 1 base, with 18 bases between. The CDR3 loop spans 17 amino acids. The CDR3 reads CASSVIAGVGSNQPQHF. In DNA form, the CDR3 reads TGTGCCAGCTCAGTCATAGCGGGGGTCGGAAGCAATCAGCCCCAGCATTTT.

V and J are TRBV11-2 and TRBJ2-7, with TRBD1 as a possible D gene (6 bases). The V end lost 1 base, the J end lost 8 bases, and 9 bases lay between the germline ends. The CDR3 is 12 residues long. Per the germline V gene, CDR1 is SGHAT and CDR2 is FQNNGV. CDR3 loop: CASSLAQGKQYF. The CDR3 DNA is TGTGCCAGCAGCTTAGCACAGGGAAAGCAGTACTTC. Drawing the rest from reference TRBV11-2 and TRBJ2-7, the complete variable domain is EAGVAQSPRYKIIEKRQSVAFWCNPISGHATLYWYQQILGQGPKLLIQFQNNGVVDDSQLPKDRFSAERLKGVDSTLKIQPAKLEDSAVYLCASSLAQGKQYFGPGTRLTVT.

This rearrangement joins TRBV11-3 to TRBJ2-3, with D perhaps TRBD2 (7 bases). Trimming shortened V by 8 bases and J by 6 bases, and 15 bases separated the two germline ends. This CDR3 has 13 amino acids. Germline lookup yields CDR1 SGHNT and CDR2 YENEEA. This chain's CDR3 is CASRGAPGDTQYF. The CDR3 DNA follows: TGTGCCAGCCGGGGGGCGCCGGGGGATACGCAGTATTTT.

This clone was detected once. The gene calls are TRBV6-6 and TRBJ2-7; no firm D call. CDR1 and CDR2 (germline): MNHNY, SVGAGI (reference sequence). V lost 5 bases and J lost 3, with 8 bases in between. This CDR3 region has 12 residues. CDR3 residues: CASSVGHYEQYF. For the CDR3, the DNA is TGTGCCAGCAGTGTCGGGCACTACGAGCAGTACTTC.

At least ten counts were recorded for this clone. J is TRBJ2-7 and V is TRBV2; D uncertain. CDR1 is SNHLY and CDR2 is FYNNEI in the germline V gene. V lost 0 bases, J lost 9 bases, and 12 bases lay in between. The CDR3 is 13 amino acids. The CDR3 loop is CASSEAERTAQYF. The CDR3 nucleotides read TGTGCCAGCAGTGAAGCAGAGAGAACGGCGCAGTACTTC. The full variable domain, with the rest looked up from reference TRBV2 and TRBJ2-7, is EPEVTQTPSHQVTQMGQEVILRCVPISNHLYFYWYRQILGQKVEFLVSFYNNEISEKSEIFDDQFSVERPDGSNFTLKIRSTKLEDSAMYFCASSEAERTAQYFGPGTRLTVT.

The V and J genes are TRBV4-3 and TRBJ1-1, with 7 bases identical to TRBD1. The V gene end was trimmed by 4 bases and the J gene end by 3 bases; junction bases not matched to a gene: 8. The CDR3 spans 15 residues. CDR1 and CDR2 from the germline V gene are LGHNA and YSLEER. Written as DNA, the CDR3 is TGCGCCAGCAGCCCTACAGGGGAAGCAGACACTGAAGCTTTCTTT. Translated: CASSPTGEADTEAFF.

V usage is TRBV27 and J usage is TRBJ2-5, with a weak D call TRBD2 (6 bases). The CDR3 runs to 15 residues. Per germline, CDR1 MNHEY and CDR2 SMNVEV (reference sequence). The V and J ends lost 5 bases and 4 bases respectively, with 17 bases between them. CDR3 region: CASSLFAGTLETQYF. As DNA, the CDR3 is TGTGCCAGCAGTCTCTTCGCCGGGACTCTAGAGACCCAGTACTTC.

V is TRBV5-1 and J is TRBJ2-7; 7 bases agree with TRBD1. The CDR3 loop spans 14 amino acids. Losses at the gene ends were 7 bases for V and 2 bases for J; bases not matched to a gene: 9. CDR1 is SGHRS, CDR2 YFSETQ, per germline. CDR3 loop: CASRAPGQTYEQYF. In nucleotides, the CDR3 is TGCGCCAGCCGTGCCCCGGGACAGACCTACGAGCAGTACTTC.

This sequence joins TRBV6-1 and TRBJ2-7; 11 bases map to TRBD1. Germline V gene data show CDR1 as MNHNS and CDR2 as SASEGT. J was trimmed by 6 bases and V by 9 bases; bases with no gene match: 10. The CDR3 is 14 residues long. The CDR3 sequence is CASATGTGGLEQYF. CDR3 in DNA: TGTGCCAGTGCCACCGGGACAGGGGGGCTCGAGCAGTACTTC.

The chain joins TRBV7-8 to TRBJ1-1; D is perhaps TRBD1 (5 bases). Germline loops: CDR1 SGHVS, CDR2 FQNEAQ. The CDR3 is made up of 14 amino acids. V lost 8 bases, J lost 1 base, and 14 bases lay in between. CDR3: CASGTGPTNTEAFF. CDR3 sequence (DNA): TGTGCCAGCGGCACAGGACCGACGAACACTGAAGCTTTCTTT.

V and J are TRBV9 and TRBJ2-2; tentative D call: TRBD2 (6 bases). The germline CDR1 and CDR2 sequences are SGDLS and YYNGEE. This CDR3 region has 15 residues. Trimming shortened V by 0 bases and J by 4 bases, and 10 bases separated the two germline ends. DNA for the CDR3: TGTGCCAGCAGCGTAGGTTTGCGGGGCACCGGGGAGCTGTTTTTT. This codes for CASSVGLRGTGELFF.